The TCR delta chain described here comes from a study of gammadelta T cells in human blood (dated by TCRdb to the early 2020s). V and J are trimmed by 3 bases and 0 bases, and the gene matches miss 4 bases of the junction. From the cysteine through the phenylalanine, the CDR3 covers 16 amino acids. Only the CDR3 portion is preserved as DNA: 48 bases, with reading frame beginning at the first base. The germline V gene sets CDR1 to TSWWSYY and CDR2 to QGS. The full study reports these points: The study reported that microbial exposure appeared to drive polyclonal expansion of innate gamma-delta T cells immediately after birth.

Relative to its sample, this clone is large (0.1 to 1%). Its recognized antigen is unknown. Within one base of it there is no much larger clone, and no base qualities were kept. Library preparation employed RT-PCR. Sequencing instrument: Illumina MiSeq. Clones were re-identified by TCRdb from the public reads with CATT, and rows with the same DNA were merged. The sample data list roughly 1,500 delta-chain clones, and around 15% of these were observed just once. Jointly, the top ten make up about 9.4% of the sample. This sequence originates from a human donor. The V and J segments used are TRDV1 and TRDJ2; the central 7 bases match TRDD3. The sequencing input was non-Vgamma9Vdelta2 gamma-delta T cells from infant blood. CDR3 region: CALGDWGFSLTAQLFF. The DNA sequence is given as TGTGCTCTTGGGGACTGGGGGTTCTCTTTGACAGCACAACTCTTCTTT.